This passage covers 12 T cell receptor beta chains from one sample sequenced in a study of spatial heterogeneity in lung cancer (dated by TCRdb to about 2019). Points the paper makes about the study in general: A correlation was observed between the number of expanded intratumoral alpha and beta TCRs and the tumor nonsynonymous mutation count.

Explained via the paper, the time point label denotes: sample taken at primary tumor resection. These receptors' targets are unknown. The library was produced with 5' RACE. Sequencing instrument: NextSeq 500. Clones were called with MiXCR by TCRdb after fastp trimmed the public reads at Q25, and only in-frame beta chains were retained. Entries that share a CDR3 protein sequence are merged under the most common genes and DNA. This sample gives roughly 4,000 distinct CDR3 sequences in total; about 9% of them show up just once. The top ten clonotypes cover 8.9% of the sample. The source material was lung tumor tissue, sampled at surgery. These receptors came from a male donor with early-stage non-small cell lung cancer.

By share of the sample, this clonotype is medium-sized. The rearrangement uses TRBV14 and TRBJ2-7; D unresolved. Germline loops: CDR1 SGHDN, CDR2 FVKESK. V lost 3 bases and J lost 1, with 1 base in between. The CDR3 consists of 11 residues. The DNA for the CDR3 is TGTGCCAGCAGCCATTCCTACGAGCAGTACTTC. This encodes CASSHSYEQYF.

The table lists this clonotype with many counts. The chain couples TRBV5-5 to TRBJ1-1, with 7 bases matching TRBD1. Germline CDR1 SGHKS, CDR2 YYEKEE (reference sequence). Trimming at V came to 2 bases and at J to 4 bases, leaving 2 bases not matched to a gene. This CDR3 is 13 amino acids long. CDR3 coding DNA: TGTGCCAGCAGCTTTTCAGGGGGCACTGAAGCTTTCTTT. It is translated as CASSFSGGTEAFF.

This clonotype is labeled as medium-sized. The chain employs TRBV19 and TRBJ2-7; 11 nucleotides align to TRBD1. CDR3 length equals 14 residues. Germline V gene sequence: CDR1 LNHDA, CDR2 SQIVND (reference sequence). J lost 2 bases, V lost 3 bases, and 0 bases had no gene match. The CDR3 is CASSMGQGAYEQYF. CDR3 coding DNA: TGTGCCAGTAGTATGGGACAGGGGGCCTACGAGCAGTACTTC.

This clonotype was counted a few times. The rearrangement links TRBV29-1 to TRBJ2-7, with D hard to call. CDR3 length equals 14 residues. V was pared by 4 bases and J by 1 base, with 14 bases between. Germline loops: CDR1 SQVTM, CDR2 ANQGSEA. CDR3 bases: TGCAGCGTTGTTTCCCCCGACATATCCTACGAGCAGTACTTC. It translates to CSVVSPDISYEQYF.

By frequency in the sample, this clonotype is medium-sized. The chain links TRBV11-2 to TRBJ2-3; D remains unclear. This CDR3 is built from 14 residues. Per germline, CDR1 SGHAT and CDR2 FQNNGV. Trimming removed 3 bases from V and 1 base from J, with 8 bases in between. As DNA, the CDR3 is TGTGCCAGCAGCTTCGGACCAGGCACAGATACGCAGTATTTT. As protein: CASSFGPGTDTQYF.

This clonotype was found many times. For the CDR3, the DNA is TGTGCCAGCAGTGATGGCCAGGGCGGATTCAGGGCTTTCTTT. Translating it yields CASSDGQGGFRAFF. The chain joins TRBV25-1 to TRBJ1-1; a possible D gene is TRBD1 (5 bases). The V gene lost 3 bases and the J gene lost 11 bases, with 19 bases spanning the gap. CDR1 and CDR2 from the germline V gene are MGHDK and SYGVNS. The length of the CDR3 is 14 residues.

Comment on this clonotype: No conserved phenylalanine or tryptophan ends this CDR3, so it is likely a read error. The chain is built from TRBV27 and TRBJ1-4; TRBD1 aligns across 10 bases. This CDR3 spans 14 amino acids. Per germline, CDR1 MNHEY and CDR2 SMNVEV (reference sequence). Trimming at V came to 7 bases and at J to 6 bases, leaving 5 bases not matched to a gene. This chain's CDR3 is CASTAGTGDEKLFI. In DNA form, the CDR3 reads TGTGCCAGCACCGCCGGGACAGGGGATGAAAAACTGTTTATT.

This clonotype rates as medium-sized. J is TRBJ2-5 and V is TRBV28; D is possibly TRBD1 or TRBD2 (5 bases each). Germline values: CDR1 MDHEN, CDR2 SYDVKM. The V and J ends lost 6 bases and 2 bases respectively, with 16 bases between them. The CDR3 consists of 15 residues. The CDR3, as DNA: TGTGCCAGCAGGACCCCGGGACGGATGCAAGAGACCCAGTACTTC. This codes for CASRTPGRMQETQYF.

This clonotype rates as medium-sized. The V gene is TRBV10-3, the J gene TRBJ1-1, with D hard to call. The V gene's germline CDR1 is ENHRY and CDR2 SYGVKD. V was clipped by 4 bases and J by 5 bases, with 8 bases between them. The CDR3 is 12 residues long. The CDR3 bases are TGTGCCATCAGTGCCGGACGGACTGAAGCTTTCTTT. Encoded protein: CAISAGRTEAFF.

By share of the sample, this clonotype is medium-sized. This chain uses TRBV10-3 with TRBJ1-1, with TRBD1 matching 8 bases. The CDR3 has 13 amino acids. Trimming at V came to 10 bases and at J to 4 bases, leaving 8 bases not matched to a gene. Germline V gives CDR1 ENHRY, CDR2 SYGVKD. DNA for the CDR3: TGTGCCACCTATCAGGGGGCGACCACTGAAGCTTTCTTT. Translating gives CATYQGATTEAFF.

This clonotype was observed at least ten times. The chain has TRBV12-3 or TRBV12-4 and TRBJ1-6; maybe TRBD1 (5 bases). Trimming shortened V by 7 bases and J by 7 bases, and 17 bases separated the two germline ends. The CDR3 is 15 residues long. The CDR3 sequence: CASTLGDGRNSPLHF. In DNA form, the CDR3 reads TGTGCCAGCACCCTAGGGGACGGAAGGAATTCACCCCTCCACTTT.

By proportion, this clonotype is medium-sized. The gene calls are TRBV7-6 and TRBJ2-5; D possibly matches TRBD1 or TRBD2 (6 bases each). Looked up from germline, CDR1 is SGHVS and CDR2 is FNYEAQ. With 3 bases removed from V and 4 bases from J, the gap between germline ends came to 12 bases. The CDR3 totals 14 residues. The DNA for the CDR3 is TGTGCCAGCAGCTTGGGGGGCACCTCAGAGACCCAGTACTTC. Translating gives CASSLGGTSETQYF.